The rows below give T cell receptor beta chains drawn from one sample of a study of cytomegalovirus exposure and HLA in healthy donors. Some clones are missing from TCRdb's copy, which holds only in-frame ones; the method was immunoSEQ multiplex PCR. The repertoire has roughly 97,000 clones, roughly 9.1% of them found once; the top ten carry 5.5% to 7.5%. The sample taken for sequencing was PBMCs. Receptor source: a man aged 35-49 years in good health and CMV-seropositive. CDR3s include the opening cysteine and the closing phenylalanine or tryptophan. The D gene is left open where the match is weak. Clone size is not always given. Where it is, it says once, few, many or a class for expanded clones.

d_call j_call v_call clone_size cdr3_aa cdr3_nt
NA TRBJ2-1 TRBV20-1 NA CSATGPNEQFF TGCAGTGCCACAGGGCCCAATGAGCAGTTCTTC
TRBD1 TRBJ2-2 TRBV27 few CASSLHLDRRTNTGELFF TGTGCCAGCAGTCTACATCTGGACAGGCGAACGAACACCGGGGAGCTGTTTTTT
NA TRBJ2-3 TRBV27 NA CASSLSTAGMQYF TGTGCCAGCAGTTTATCAACGGCGGGGATGCAGTATTTT
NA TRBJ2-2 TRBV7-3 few CASSPLEGPGTGELFF TGTGCCAGCAGCCCCCTAGAAGGGCCGGGGACCGGGGAGCTGTTTTTT
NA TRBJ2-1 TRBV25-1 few CASSDRGEQFF TGTGCCAGCAGTGATCGAGGTGAGCAGTTCTTC
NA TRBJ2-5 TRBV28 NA CASSFTTSGTQYF TGTGCCAGCAGTTTTACCACCTCCGGGACCCAGTACTTC
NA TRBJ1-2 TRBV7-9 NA CASSTTRNGYTF TGTGCCAGCAGCACTACACGGAACGGCTACACCTTC
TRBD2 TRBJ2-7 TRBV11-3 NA CASSRRLAYSYEQYF TGTGCCAGCAGTCGCCGACTAGCGTATTCCTACGAGCAGTACTTC
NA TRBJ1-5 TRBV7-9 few CASTSGDGHQPQHF TGTGCCAGCACCTCAGGGGACGGGCATCAGCCCCAGCATTTT
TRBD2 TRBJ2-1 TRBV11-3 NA CASSAGGNNEQFF TGTGCCAGCAGTGCGGGGGGGAACAATGAGCAGTTCTTC
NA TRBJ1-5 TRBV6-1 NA CASSYTGASNQPQHF TGTGCCAGCAGCTACACTGGGGCGAGCAATCAGCCCCAGCATTTT
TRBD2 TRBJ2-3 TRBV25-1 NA CASSPGLASGTDTQYF TGTGCCAGCAGTCCGGGACTAGCGTCGGGCACAGATACGCAGTATTTT
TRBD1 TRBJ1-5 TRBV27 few CASSGDRFEPQHF TGTGCCAGCAGTGGGGACAGGTTTGAGCCCCAGCATTTT
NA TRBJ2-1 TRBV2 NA CASIAGQSNEQFF TGTGCCAGCATAGCGGGACAGTCGAATGAGCAGTTCTTC
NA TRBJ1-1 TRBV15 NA CATSRDGRGYSTEAFF TGTGCCACCAGCAGAGATGGGCGGGGATATTCTACTGAAGCTTTCTTT
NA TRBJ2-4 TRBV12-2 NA CASRLGQGFAKNIQYF TGTGCAAGTCGCTTAGGTCAGGGGTTCGCCAAAAACATTCAGTACTTC
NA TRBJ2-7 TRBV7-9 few CASSLTEQWIYEQYF TGTGCCAGCAGCTTAACGGAGCAATGGATCTACGAGCAGTACTTC
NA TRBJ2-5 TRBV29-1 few CSVPGIDWETQYF TGCAGCGTTCCGGGTATCGACTGGGAGACCCAGTACTTC
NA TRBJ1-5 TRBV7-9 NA CASSPISGGNQPQHF TGTGCCAGCAGCCCCATTTCGGGGGGCAATCAGCCCCAGCATTTT
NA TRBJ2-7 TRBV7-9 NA CASSLVQIPGLRGHEQYF TGTGCCAGCAGCTTAGTCCAGATACCGGGACTCCGGGGCCACGAGCAGTACTTC
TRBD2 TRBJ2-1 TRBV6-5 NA CASSSQAGGVDNEQFF TGTGCCAGCAGTTCCCAGGCGGGAGGGGTGGACAATGAGCAGTTCTTC
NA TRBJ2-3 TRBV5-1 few CASSNGGGPTDTQYF TGCGCCAGCAGCAATGGGGGGGGCCCCACAGATACGCAGTATTTT
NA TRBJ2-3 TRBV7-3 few CASSRAVRGDTQYF TGTGCCAGCAGCCGGGCAGTTAGGGGAGATACGCAGTATTTT
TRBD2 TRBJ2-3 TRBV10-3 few CAISVLGTSGKDTQYF TGTGCCATCAGTGTGCTCGGGACTAGCGGGAAAGATACGCAGTATTTT
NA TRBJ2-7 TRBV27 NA CASSFRTGGGLAYEQYF TGTGCCAGCAGTTTCCGGACAGGTGGGGGGTTGGCCTACGAGCAGTACTTC
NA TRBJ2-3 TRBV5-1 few CASSLGGEDTQYF TGCGCCAGCAGCTTGGGCGGGGAAGATACGCAGTATTTT
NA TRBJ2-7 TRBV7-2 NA CASSSSPHEQYF TGTGCCAGCAGCTCAAGCCCCCACGAGCAGTACTTC
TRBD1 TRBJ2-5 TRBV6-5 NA CASTPQGAAGETQYF TGTGCCAGCACTCCTCAGGGGGCCGCCGGAGAGACCCAGTACTTC
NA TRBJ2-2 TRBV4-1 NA CASSQDPGRTGELFF TGCGCCAGCAGCCAAGACCCGGGTCGCACCGGGGAGCTGTTTTTT
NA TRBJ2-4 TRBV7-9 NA CASSFDTGMAKNIQYF TGTGCCAGCAGCTTTGACACGGGGATGGCCAAAAACATTCAGTACTTC
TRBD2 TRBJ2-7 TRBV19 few CASSIVLAGDYEQYF TGTGCCAGTAGTATAGTACTAGCGGGAGACTACGAGCAGTACTTC
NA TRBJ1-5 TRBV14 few CASSQRGEGNQPQHF TGTGCCAGCAGCCAAAGGGGTGAGGGCAATCAGCCCCAGCATTTT
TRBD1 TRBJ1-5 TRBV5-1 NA CASSPWTGGNQPQHF TGCGCCAGCAGCCCGTGGACAGGGGGGAATCAGCCCCAGCATTTT
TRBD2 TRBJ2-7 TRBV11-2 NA CASSFHLGLAGIVQYF TGTGCCAGCAGCTTCCACCTAGGACTAGCGGGAATTGTGCAGTACTTC
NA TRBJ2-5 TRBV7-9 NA CASRSGVQETQYF TGTGCCAGCCGCTCAGGGGTTCAAGAGACCCAGTACTTC
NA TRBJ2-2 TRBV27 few CASSRAGELFF TGTGCCAGCAGCAGGGCCGGGGAGCTGTTTTTT
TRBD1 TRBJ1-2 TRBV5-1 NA CASSLAGTEAYGYTF TGCGCCAGCAGCTTGGCCGGGACAGAAGCATATGGCTACACCTTC
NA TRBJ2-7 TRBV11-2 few CASSLEASESYEQYF TGTGCCAGCAGCTTAGAGGCTAGCGAATCCTACGAGCAGTACTTC
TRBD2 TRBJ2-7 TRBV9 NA CASSVAGTSSYEQYF TGTGCCAGCAGCGTGGCCGGGACTAGCTCCTACGAGCAGTACTTC
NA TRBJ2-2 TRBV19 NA CASSIRSGDQNTGELFF TGTGCCAGTAGTATTAGGTCAGGGGATCAGAACACCGGGGAGCTGTTTTTT
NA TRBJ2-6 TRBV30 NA CAWSSGSGANVLTF TGTGCCTGGAGTTCCGGTTCGGGGGCCAACGTCCTGACTTTC
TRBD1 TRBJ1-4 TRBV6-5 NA CASNGDSIPEKLFF TGTGCCAGCAATGGGGACAGCATCCCGGAAAAACTGTTTTTT
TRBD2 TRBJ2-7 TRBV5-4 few CASSLELTSGYYEQYF TGTGCCAGCAGCTTAGAACTAACTAGCGGGTACTACGAGCAGTACTTC
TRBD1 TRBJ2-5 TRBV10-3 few CAISESTGDEETQYF TGTGCCATCAGTGAGTCGACAGGGGATGAAGAGACCCAGTACTTC
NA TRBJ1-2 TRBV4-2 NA CASSQDIYGYTF TGTGCCAGCAGCCAAGACATCTATGGCTACACCTTC
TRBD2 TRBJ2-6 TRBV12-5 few CASGLISLAGVGANVLTF TGTGCTAGTGGTTTGATTTCACTAGCGGGAGTGGGGGCCAACGTCCTGACTTTC
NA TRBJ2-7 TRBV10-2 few CASSGPQAYEQYF TGCGCCAGCAGCGGTCCACAGGCCTACGAGCAGTACTTC
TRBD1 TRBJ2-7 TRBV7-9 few CASSFDRGQGVGQYF TGTGCCAGCAGCTTCGACCGGGGACAGGGCGTCGGGCAGTACTTC
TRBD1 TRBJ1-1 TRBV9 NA CASSATGVGTEAFF TGTGCCAGCAGCGCTACAGGGGTAGGCACTGAAGCTTTCTTT
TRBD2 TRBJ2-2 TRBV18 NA CASSQRESTGELFF TGTGCCAGCTCCCAGCGGGAGTCCACCGGGGAGCTGTTTTTT
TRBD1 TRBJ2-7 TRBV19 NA CASSRGLQSGGGIYEQYF TGTGCCAGTAGCCGCGGGCTTCAATCAGGGGGCGGGATCTACGAGCAGTACTTC
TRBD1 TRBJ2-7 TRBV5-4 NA CASSSGTGFYEQYF TGTGCCAGCAGCTCCGGGACAGGGTTTTACGAGCAGTACTTC
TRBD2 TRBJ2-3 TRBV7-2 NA CASSLELAGPGTQYF TGTGCCAGCAGCTTAGAACTAGCGGGCCCCGGAACGCAGTATTTT
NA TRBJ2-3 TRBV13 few CASSSRGLYTDTQYF TGTGCCAGCAGCTCGCGGGGACTTTACACAGATACGCAGTATTTT
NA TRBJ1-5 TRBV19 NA CASSSPRVGDRYSNQPQHF TGTGCCAGTAGTAGTCCCCGAGTTGGCGACAGATATAGCAATCAGCCCCAGCATTTT
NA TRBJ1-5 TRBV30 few CASHGEGQPQHF TGTGCCTCCCACGGGGAGGGTCAGCCCCAGCATTTT
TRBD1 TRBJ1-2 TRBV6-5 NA CASISGGDANYGYTF TGTGCCAGCATCTCAGGGGGCGATGCTAACTATGGCTACACCTTC